Presented here are 14 T cell receptor beta chains from one specimen sequenced in a study of cytomegalovirus exposure and HLA in healthy donors. The PCR contained 60 Vbeta and 13 Jbeta primers. Produced via immunoSEQ multiplex PCR; TCRdb's table is partial and in-frame only. The data contain 160,000 or so clones, around 85% of them singletons. The sample was PBMCs. The origin of the receptors is a man aged 50 to 60 in good health and CMV-seropositive.

J is TRBJ2-1 and V is TRBV6-4; D not certain. The ends were cut back, 4 bases at V and 7 bases at J, with 5 bases in the middle. This CDR3 comprises 11 residues. Germline loops: CDR1 MRHNA, CDR2 SNTAGT. CDR3 in DNA: TGTGCCAGCAGTGGAGGAAATGAGCAGTTCTTC. This codes for CASSGGNEQFF.

In DNA form, the CDR3 reads TGTGCCGCCAAGCGGACTAGCGGGTCCTACGAGCAGTACTTC. Amino acid sequence: CAAKRTSGSYEQYF. The gene calls are TRBV30 and TRBJ2-7; 11 bases line up with TRBD2. The CDR3 is made up of 14 amino acids. V trimming: 8 bases; J trimming: 1 base; junction bases outside the gene matches: 7. From germline, CDR1 is GTSNPN and CDR2 SVGIG (reference sequence).

This chain's CDR3 is CASSPLWGDGTDTQYF. The CDR3 coding sequence is TGTGCCAGCAGCCCTCTATGGGGGGATGGGACAGATACGCAGTATTTT. The chain recombines TRBV9 with TRBJ2-3, with D perhaps matching TRBD2 (6 bases). V lost 4 bases to trimming and J lost 3 bases, with 18 bases between them. Germline lookup yields CDR1 SGDLS and CDR2 YYNGEE. The CDR3 runs 16 residues.

The chain links TRBV5-1 to TRBJ1-1, with D unresolved. The CDR3 runs to 13 residues. Trimming pared 3 bases from V and 1 base from J, leaving 7 bases between. From germline, CDR1 is SGHRS and CDR2 YFSETQ. The CDR3 region is CASSYSGNTEAFF. DNA for the CDR3: TGCGCCAGCAGCTATTCAGGGAACACTGAAGCTTTCTTT.

This chain joins TRBV2 and TRBJ1-4; no firm D call. V lost 7 bases and J 5 bases, leaving 8 bases between the germline ends. The CDR3 loop spans 12 amino acids. Germline V gives CDR1 SNHLY, CDR2 FYNNEI. The CDR3 nucleotides are TGTGCCAGCAACCAGTTAAATGAAAAACTGTTTTTT. It is translated as CASNQLNEKLFF. Looking up the rest from reference TRBV2 and TRBJ1-4 gives the full variable domain: EPEVTQTPSHQVTQMGQEVILRCVPISNHLYFYWYRQILGQKVEFLVSFYNNEISEKSEIFDDQFSVERPDGSNFTLKIRSTKLEDSAMYFCASNQLNEKLFFGSGTQLSVL.

V and J are TRBV28 and TRBJ1-1, with D perhaps matching TRBD1 (6 bases). With 4 bases removed from V and 0 bases from J, the gap between germline ends came to 15 bases. In germline, CDR1 is MDHEN, CDR2 SYDVKM. The CDR3 loop spans 16 amino acids. CDR3 in amino acids: CASSSPGVGVNTEAFF. In DNA, the CDR3 is TGTGCCAGCAGTTCCCCAGGGGTAGGGGTGAACACTGAAGCTTTCTTT.

The rearrangement uses TRBV6-5 and TRBJ2-1; 9 bases line up with TRBD2. The trim removed 6 bases at V and 3 bases at J, leaving 6 bases unmatched. The CDR3 runs to 15 residues. Germline CDR1 reads MNHEY; CDR2 reads SVGAGI. CDR3 amino acids: CASRAGLANYNEQFF. CDR3 DNA sequence: TGTGCCAGCAGGGCCGGACTAGCGAACTACAATGAGCAGTTCTTC.

This chain links TRBV6-5 with TRBJ2-7; 8 nucleotides align to TRBD2. The ends lost 7 bases at V and 7 bases at J; junction bases unmatched: 12. The length of the CDR3 is 14 residues. Germline V gene data show CDR1 as MNHEY and CDR2 as SVGAGI. CDR3 in amino acids: CASTPSGGAQEQYF. Here the CDR3 DNA reads TGTGCCAGCACCCCTTCCGGGGGGGCTCAAGAGCAGTACTTC.

The chain couples TRBV2 to TRBJ1-2; 7 bases fit TRBD1. Germline V lookup: CDR1 SNHLY, CDR2 FYNNEI. The CDR3 sequence is 13 residues long. V was pared by 3 bases and J by 7 bases, with 5 bases of the junction left unmatched. The CDR3 sequence is CASSDFQGGGYTF. The DNA of the CDR3 is TGTGCCAGCAGTGATTTCCAGGGGGGTGGCTACACCTTC. The full variable domain, with the rest looked up from reference TRBV2 and TRBJ1-2, is EPEVTQTPSHQVTQMGQEVILRCVPISNHLYFYWYRQILGQKVEFLVSFYNNEISEKSEIFDDQFSVERPDGSNFTLKIRSTKLEDSAMYFCASSDFQGGGYTFGSGTRLTVV.

This chain connects TRBV9 to TRBJ2-7; possible D gene TRBD2, 6 bases. Trimming removed 3 bases from V and 3 bases from J, with 13 bases in between. The CDR3 runs 14 residues. Germline CDR1 and CDR2: SGDLS and YYNGEE. The CDR3 sequence is CASSGGGWDYEQYF. CDR3 sequence (DNA): TGTGCCAGCAGCGGCGGAGGGTGGGACTACGAGCAGTACTTC. Full variable domain (remainder filled in from reference TRBV9 and TRBJ2-7): DSGVTQTPKHLITATGQRVTLRCSPRSGDLSVYWYQQSLDQGLQFLIQYYNGEERAKGNILERFSAQQFPDLHSELNLSSLELGDSALYFCASSGGGWDYEQYFGPGTRLTVT.

In this sample, this clone turned up once. The V call is TRBV7-2, the J call TRBJ2-2; 10 bases match TRBD2. CDR1 and CDR2 from the germline V gene are SGHTA and FQGNSA. V lost 4 bases to trimming and J lost 4 bases; unmatched junction nucleotides: 9. This CDR3 is 17 amino acids long. Here the CDR3 DNA reads TGTGCCAGCAGCTCTTCCCTGGGACTAGCGACCACCGGGGAGCTGTTTTTT. This gives the protein CASSSSLGLATTGELFF.

V gene TRBV7-2 combines with J gene TRBJ1-2; 8 bases match TRBD1. CDR1 SGHTA and CDR2 FQGNSA come from the germline V gene. The CDR3 has 17 amino acids. The V gene end was trimmed by 1 base and the J gene end by 2 bases; junction bases not matched to a gene: 9. CDR3 region: CASSLDRGTGGNYGYTF. The DNA of the CDR3 is TGTGCCAGCAGCTTAGATCGCGGGACAGGTGGGAACTATGGCTACACCTTC.

The CDR3 is CASQDRGLNSPLHF. CDR3 in DNA: TGTGCCAGCCAGGACAGGGGGCTTAATTCACCCCTCCACTTT. The V and J genes are TRBV25-1 and TRBJ1-6, with 11 bases fitting TRBD1. Germline values: CDR1 MGHDK, CDR2 SYGVNS. This CDR3 is 14 amino acids long. Trimming removed 8 bases from V and 6 bases from J; junction bases left unmatched: 3. The variable domain in full, with the rest retrieved from reference TRBV25-1 and TRBJ1-6, is EADIYQTPRYLVIGTGKKITLECSQTMGHDKMYWYQQDPGMELHLIHYSYGVNSTEKGDLSSESTVSRIRTEHFPLTLESARPSHTSQYLCASQDRGLNSPLHFGNGTRLTVT.

The gene calls are TRBV7-8 and TRBJ2-2; TRBD2 matches 10 bases. Germline CDR1 and CDR2: SGHVS and FQNEAQ. The V and J ends lost 5 bases and 1 base, in that order; junction bases with no gene match: 1. This CDR3 comprises 15 residues. DNA of the CDR3: TGTGCCAGCAGCCGGACTAGCGGGAACACCGGGGAGCTGTTTTTT. Encoded protein: CASSRTSGNTGELFF. Together with reference TRBV7-8 and TRBJ2-2, the CDR3 gives the full variable domain: GAGVSQSPRYKVAKRGQDVALRCDPISGHVSLFWYQQALGQGPEFLTYFQNEAQLDKSGLPSDRFFAERPEGSVSTLKIQRTQQEDSAVYLCASSRTSGNTGELFFGEGSRLTVL.